One sample yielded the 17 T cell receptor beta chains listed below, sequenced in a study of CD8+ T cells in alopecia areata. RNA, once extracted, was reverse transcribed into cDNA for use as the sequencing template. Assay: immunoSEQ multiplex PCR; the TCRdb copy retains only in-frame clones and omits some. There are fewer than 110,000 clones in the sample; 84% occur only once, and roughly a quarter lies in the top ten. The treatment here: oral pan-JAK inhibitor, 5-10 mg twice daily. Material: CD8+ T cells sorted from blood, obtained at week 24, from a patient treated with tofacitinib. Receptors originate from a human donor with alopecia areata.

At least ten counts were recorded for this clone. Additional DNA sequences in this sample encode the identical CDR3. The J gene is TRBJ1-1, the V gene TRBV5-5; maybe TRBD1 (6 bases). The germline V gene has CDR1 SGHKS and CDR2 YYEKEE (reference sequence). There are 13 residues in the CDR3. V dropped 4 bases and J dropped 6 bases, with 13 bases sitting between them. In DNA, the CDR3 is TGTGCCAGCAGCCGCACAACAGGGTCTGAAGCTTTCTTT. Translating gives CASSRTTGSEAFF.

This chain uses TRBV7-9 with TRBJ2-7, with D perhaps matching TRBD1 or TRBD2 (5 bases each). Germline V gives CDR1 SEHNR, CDR2 FQNEAQ (reference sequence). The V end lost 3 bases, the J end lost 5 bases, and 11 bases lay between the germline ends. This CDR3 contains 13 residues. This CDR3 reads CASSLGPLDEQYF. In DNA, the CDR3 is TGTGCCAGCAGCTTGGGACCTTTAGACGAGCAGTACTTC.

In DNA form, the CDR3 reads TGTGCCAGCAGTTTCCCAGGACAGGGGGTGTACGAGCAGTACTTC. This translates into CASSFPGQGVYEQYF. V and J are TRBV6-5 and TRBJ2-7, with 10 bases that match TRBD1. Germline V CDR1 and CDR2: MNHEY, SVGAGI. The junction had 7 bases not matched to a gene; V was cut back by 4 bases and J by 4 bases. This CDR3 comprises 15 residues.

The count of this clone is one. The chain employs TRBV6-6 and TRBJ2-3; maybe TRBD1 (5 bases). Germline V CDR1 and CDR2: MNHNY, SVGAGI (reference sequence). V lost 6 bases and J 2 bases, leaving 9 bases between the germline ends. The CDR3 runs to 13 residues. Here the CDR3 DNA reads TGTGCCAGCAGCCTAGGGGTCACAGATACGCAGTATTTT. Protein sequence: CASSLGVTDTQYF.

The rearrangement joins TRBV25-1 to TRBJ1-4; D uncertain. The CDR3 is 15 amino acids. V lost 7 bases to trimming and J lost 5 bases, with 17 bases between them. Per the germline V gene, CDR1 is MGHDK and CDR2 is SYGVNS. Here the CDR3 reads CASTPGVRVNEKLFF. The CDR3 DNA is TGTGCCAGCACCCCAGGTGTGAGGGTAAATGAAAAACTGTTTTTT.

This rearrangement joins TRBV7-9 to TRBJ1-2; TRBD1 matches 7 bases. This CDR3 is built from 15 residues. V trimming: 5 bases; J trimming: 6 bases; junction bases outside the gene matches: 12. Per germline, CDR1 SEHNR and CDR2 FQNEAQ (reference sequence). CDR3 amino acids: CASSPQPTGADGYTF. The CDR3 DNA reads TGTGCCAGCAGCCCACAACCAACAGGGGCGGATGGCTACACCTTC.

This chain links TRBV29-1 with TRBJ2-1, with 7 bases that match TRBD2. The germline CDR1 and CDR2 sequences are SQVTM and ANQGSEA. V was pared by 4 bases and J by 1 base, with 19 bases of the junction left unmatched. This CDR3 has 19 amino acids. The CDR3 protein is CSVAGVGGKRGSSYNEQFF. CDR3 bases: TGCAGCGTTGCGGGGGTTGGTGGAAAGCGGGGAAGTTCCTACAATGAGCAGTTCTTC.

The chain recombines TRBV5-5 with TRBJ2-1, with D perhaps given as TRBD1 or TRBD2 (5 bases each). From germline, CDR1 is SGHKS and CDR2 YYEKEE (reference sequence). Trimming removed 0 bases from V and 5 bases from J, with 15 bases in between. This CDR3 contains 16 residues. This chain's CDR3 is CASSLVGTRPDNEQFF. The CDR3 DNA is TGTGCCAGCAGCTTGGTAGGGACCAGGCCTGACAATGAGCAGTTCTTC.

The rearrangement uses TRBV5-6 and TRBJ2-7; 10 nucleotides line up with TRBD2. There are 15 residues in the CDR3. The trim removed 4 bases at V and 7 bases at J, leaving 11 bases unmatched. Germline CDR1 SGHDT, CDR2 YYEEEE. CDR3 residues: CASSIGLAASGEQYF. The CDR3, as DNA: TGTGCCAGCAGCATAGGACTAGCGGCGAGTGGGGAGCAGTACTTC.

J is TRBJ2-1 and V is TRBV5-1; 10 bases are a match to TRBD1. The junction had 13 bases not matched to a gene; V was cut back by 0 bases and J by 4 bases. CDR1 SGHRS and CDR2 YFSETQ come from the germline V gene. CDR3 length equals 19 residues. The CDR3 coding sequence is TGCGCCAGCAGCTTGGAACTCGGGATTCGGGACAGGGGTTACAATGAGCAGTTCTTC. It encodes CASSLELGIRDRGYNEQFF.

The chain couples TRBV7-2 to TRBJ2-7; D call uncertain. The V gene's germline CDR1 is SGHTA and CDR2 FQGNSA. This CDR3 spans 12 amino acids. Trimming removed 5 bases from V and 2 bases from J, with 7 bases in between. CDR3 loop: CASSVGTYEQYF. The CDR3 nucleotides are TGTGCCAGCAGCGTCGGCACCTACGAGCAGTACTTC.

This rearrangement joins TRBV6-6 to TRBJ2-7, with D unclear. Germline V gene sequence: CDR1 MNHNY, CDR2 SVGAGI (reference sequence). The V gene lost 2 bases and the J gene lost 4 bases, with 3 bases spanning the gap. The CDR3 has 11 residues. CDR3 DNA: TGTGCCAGCAGTTACCTATACGAGCAGTACTTC. This encodes CASSYLYEQYF.

A word on this clone: The same CDR3 is also encoded by other DNA sequences in this sample. The rearrangement links TRBV29-1 to TRBJ2-5; 7 bases line up with TRBD1. The V segment lost 2 bases and the J segment 2 bases; nucleotides outside the gene matches: 5. The CDR3 contains 14 residues. Germline V gene sequence: CDR1 SQVTM, CDR2 ANQGSEA. The CDR3 protein is CSVELAGGQETQYF. The CDR3 DNA sequence: TGCAGCGTTGAATTGGCAGGGGGTCAAGAGACCCAGTACTTC. Together with reference TRBV29-1 and TRBJ2-5, the CDR3 gives the full variable domain: SAVISQKPSRDICQRGTSLTIQCQVDSQVTMMFWYRQQPGQSLTLIATANQGSEATYESGFVIDKFPISRPNLTFSTLTVSNMSPEDSSIYLCSVELAGGQETQYFGPGTRLLVL.

V and J are TRBV6-6 and TRBJ1-1, with no clear D. Germline lookup yields CDR1 MNHNY and CDR2 SVGAGI (reference sequence). Trimming stripped 7 bases from V and 1 base from J, with 7 bases between. The CDR3 contains 12 residues. The DNA of the CDR3 is TGTGCCAGCATCCCAGGGAACACTGAAGCTTTCTTT. Protein product: CASIPGNTEAFF.

The J gene is TRBJ2-7, the V gene TRBV4-3; weak D call: TRBD2 (5 bases). CDR1 and CDR2 from the germline V gene are LGHNA and YSLEER. Trimming removed 0 bases at V and 3 bases at J, with 21 bases between. This CDR3 is 18 amino acids long. The CDR3 DNA reads as TGCGCCAGCAGCCAAGAACCTGCAGGAGGTTACGGAGGCTACGAGCAGTACTTC. This translates into CASSQEPAGGYGGYEQYF.

The V call is TRBV29-1, the J call TRBJ2-7, with 9 bases matching TRBD1. The CDR3 extends over 13 amino acids. V lost 2 bases, J lost 2 bases, and 1 base stayed unmatched. Germline CDR1 and CDR2: SQVTM and ANQGSEA. The CDR3: CSVEWTGAYEQYF. Here the CDR3 DNA reads TGCAGCGTTGAATGGACAGGGGCCTACGAGCAGTACTTC.

CDR3 amino acids: CASSHYYSGGPQDTQYF. CDR3 in DNA: TGCGCCAGCAGCCACTACTATAGCGGGGGGCCACAAGATACGCAGTATTTT. The rearrangement joins TRBV4-3 to TRBJ2-3, with 10 bases fitting TRBD2. V dropped 3 bases and J dropped 5; count of bases not matched to a gene: 11. The CDR3 spans 17 residues. Germline V gene sequence: CDR1 LGHNA, CDR2 YSLEER.